Listed here is a single T cell receptor beta chain. The antigen remains undetermined. Sequenced by immunoSEQ multiplex PCR; TCRdb stores in-frame clones only, minus some. The sample shows 65,000 to 85,000 clones, about 90% of them seen only once. The CDR3 has 12 residues. V shed 3 bases and J shed 4 bases, with 7 bases lying between them. Per the germline V gene, CDR1 is SNHLY and CDR2 is FYNNEI. This entry belongs to a study of OX40 agonist ivuxolimab in advanced cancers. Overall study: Previous treatment with anti-PD-1, anti-PD-L1 or anti-CTLA-4 therapy was allowed; 40% had received some. Study-wide results and caveats: Some nonresponders likewise displayed low normalized T-cell clonal expansion.

This TCR was sampled from an adult with an advanced solid tumor such as melanoma, head and neck, liver or kidney cancer. The V and J genes are TRBV2 and TRBJ2-7; D is unclear. The sequences come from CD4+ or CD8+ T cells sorted from blood, collected in a trial of the OX40 agonist ivuxolimab. The DNA for the CDR3 is TGTGCCAGCAGTGACGGGTTGTACGAGCAGTACTTC. Translating gives CASSDGLYEQYF.